These T cell receptor beta chains were read from a single sample in a study of T cells after yellow fever vaccination. From the 5' RACE reads, TCRdb called clonotypes with MiXCR, one entry per CDR3 protein. Among almost 600,000 distinct CDR3 sequences, roughly 14% were seen once, and the ten largest hold roughly an eighth. Material: PBMCs, obtained on the day of the yellow fever booster vaccination. These receptors were collected from a man aged 25 to 40 who received the YFV17D yellow fever vaccine. Each CDR3 is given with its conserved first and last residue. A D gene is named only where the DNA matches it firmly. Expanded clones are given a class, and other clones once, few, many or no size at all.

D	V	size	J	DNA	CDR3
.	TRBV12-3/TRBV12-4	.	TRBJ1-6	TGTGCCAGCAGCCTTCTATCTTCGTCCCTCCACTTT	CASSLLSSSLHF
TRBD2	TRBV9	.	TRBJ2-2	TGTGCCAGCAGACAGACTAGCGGGGCCGGGGAGCTGTTTTTT	CASRQTSGAGELFF
.	TRBV20-1	.	TRBJ1-3	TGCAGTGCTAGGAAAGGAAACACCATATATTTT	CSARKGNTIYF
.	TRBV29-1	.	TRBJ1-2	TGCAGCGTCGGCCGGGACAACTATGGCTACACCTTC	CSVGRDNYGYTF
TRBD2	TRBV7-3	.	TRBJ2-1	TGTGCCAGCAGCCAACTGGGCGGGAGGATGTCTAGTGAGTTCTTC	CASSQLGGRMSSEFF
.	TRBV20-1	.	TRBJ2-2	TGCAGTGCTAGAGACGGGAGACATCGTACCGGGGAGCTGTTTTTT	CSARDGRHRTGELFF
TRBD2	TRBV7-2	many	TRBJ2-1	TGTGCCAGCAGTCTAGCGGGAGACAATGAGCAGTTCTTC	CASSLAGDNEQFF
.	TRBV5-5	.	TRBJ1-4	TGTGCCAGCAGCTGGGAACCTGGAACTAATGAAAAACTGTTTTTT	CASSWEPGTNEKLFF
.	TRBV29-1	.	TRBJ2-5	TGCAAGAGCCTTCGGCAAGAGACCCAGTACTTC	CKSLRQETQYF
.	TRBV7-9	.	TRBJ2-2	TGTGCCAGCAGCCGCCACGGGGAGCTGTTTTTT	CASSRHGELFF
.	TRBV20-1	.	TRBJ2-7	TGCAGTGGTGGACCTGGGGGCTCCTACGAGCAGTACTTC	CSGGPGGSYEQYF
.	TRBV20-1	many	TRBJ2-7	TGCAGTGCCCCCGGGTTGTCCTACGAGCAGTACTTC	CSAPGLSYEQYF